This paragraph reports one T cell receptor (beta chain). Its target is not known. The data are from a study of PD-1 blockade in classical Hodgkin lymphoma. Turning to the study itself: Once every 2 weeks, patients received intravenous nivolumab at 3 mg/kg.

Study-level points and caveats: For complete responders, baseline diversity was comparable to that of newly diagnosed patients. It was CD4+ TCR diversity, not CD8+, that rose significantly by C4D1.

The V segment lost 2 bases and the J segment 3 bases; nucleotides outside the gene matches: 9. This CDR3 region has 18 residues. Looked up from germline, CDR1 is KGHSH and CDR2 is LQKENI. The time point was: cycle 4 day 1 (C4D1), after less than 7 weeks of nivolumab. Exposure to brentuximab vedotin varied, and each patient had relapsed following autologous stem cell transplantation. Purification of CD4+ T cells from thawed PBMCs was performed via magnetic negative selection. TCRdb's copy holds only in-frame clones and misses some; the assay was immunoSEQ multiplex PCR. The data contain tens of thousands of clones, roughly 76% of them seen just once; the ten biggest clones take up 2.5% to 3.5%.

The clonotype comes from a human donor with classical Hodgkin lymphoma. Specimen: CD4+ T cells from blood, collected before the fourth cycle of nivolumab. V is TRBV18 and J is TRBJ2-1; 11 bases map to TRBD2. The CDR3 here is CASSPSGGTSGFYNEQFF. The CDR3, as DNA: TGTGCCAGCTCACCATCAGGCGGGACTAGCGGTTTCTACAATGAGCAGTTCTTC. The complete variable domain, with remaining parts taken from reference TRBV18 and TRBJ2-1, reads NAGVMQNPRHLVRRRGQEARLRCSPMKGHSHVYWYRQLPEEGLKFMVYLQKENIIDESGMPKERFSAEFPKEGPSILRIQQVVRGDSAAYFCASSPSGGTSGFYNEQFFGPGTRLTVL.